The subject of this entry is one T cell receptor (beta chain). Other DNA sequences from this sample encode an identical CDR3 as well. The data were produced by immunoSEQ multiplex PCR, yet TCRdb's version contains in-frame clones alone and is incomplete. The table records roughly 200,000 clones, about nine tenths of them present only once. For recovered donors of Cohort 3, there were two negative PCRs, clearance, or symptom resolution. The source of the sample is a study of blood T cell repertoires in COVID-19. The origin of this receptor is a man aged 30 to 45 who had recovered from COVID-19. The sequenced material came from PBMCs or T cells enriched from blood (not recorded which).

CDR3 in amino acids: CASSFRGRETQYF. The CDR3 bases are TGTGCCAGCAGTTTCCGGGGGAGGGAGACCCAGTACTTC. The rearrangement links TRBV27 to TRBJ2-5; D perhaps matches TRBD2 (6 bases). This CDR3 contains 13 residues. Germline assignment: CDR1 MNHEY and CDR2 SMNVEV (reference sequence). V was cut by 3 bases and J by 5 bases, with 10 bases left in between.